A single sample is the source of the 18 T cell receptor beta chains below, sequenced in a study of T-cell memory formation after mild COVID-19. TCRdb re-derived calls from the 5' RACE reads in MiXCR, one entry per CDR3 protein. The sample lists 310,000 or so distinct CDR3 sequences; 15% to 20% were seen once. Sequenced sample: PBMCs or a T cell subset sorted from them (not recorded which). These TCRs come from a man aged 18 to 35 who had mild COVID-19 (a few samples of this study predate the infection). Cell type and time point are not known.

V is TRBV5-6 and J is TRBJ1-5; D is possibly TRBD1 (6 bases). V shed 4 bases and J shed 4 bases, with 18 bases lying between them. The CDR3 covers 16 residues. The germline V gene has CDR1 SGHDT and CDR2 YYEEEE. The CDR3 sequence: CASSGGTLDRNQPQHF. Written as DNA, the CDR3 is TGTGCCAGCAGCGGTGGGACCTTGGACAGAAATCAGCCCCAGCATTTT.

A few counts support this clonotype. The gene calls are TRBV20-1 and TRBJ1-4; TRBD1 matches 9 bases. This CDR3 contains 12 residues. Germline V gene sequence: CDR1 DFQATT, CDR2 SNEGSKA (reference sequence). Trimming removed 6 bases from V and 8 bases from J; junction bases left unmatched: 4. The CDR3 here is CSAPDRGEKLFF. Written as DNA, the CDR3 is TGCAGTGCGCCGGACAGGGGAGAAAAACTGTTTTTT.

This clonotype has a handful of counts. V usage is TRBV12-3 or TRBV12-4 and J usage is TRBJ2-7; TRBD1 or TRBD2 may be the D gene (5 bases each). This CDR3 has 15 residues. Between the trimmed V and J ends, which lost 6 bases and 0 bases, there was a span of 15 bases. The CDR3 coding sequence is TGTGCCAGCAGCGGGGCAGGAAAGGCCTCCTACGAGCAGTACTTC. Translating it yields CASSGAGKASYEQYF.

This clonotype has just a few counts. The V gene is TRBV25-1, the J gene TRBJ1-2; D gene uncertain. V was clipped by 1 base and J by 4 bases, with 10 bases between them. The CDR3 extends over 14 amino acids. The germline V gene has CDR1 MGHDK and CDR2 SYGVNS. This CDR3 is CASSESRMRYGYTF. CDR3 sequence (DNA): TGTGCCAGCAGTGAATCAAGGATGCGCTATGGCTACACCTTC.

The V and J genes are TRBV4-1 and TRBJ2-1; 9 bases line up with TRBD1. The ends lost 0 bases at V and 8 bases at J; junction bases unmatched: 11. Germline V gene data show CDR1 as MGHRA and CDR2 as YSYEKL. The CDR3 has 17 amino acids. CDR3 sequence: CASSQDRVETGGYEQFF. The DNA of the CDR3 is TGCGCCAGCAGCCAAGATAGAGTTGAGACAGGGGGTTATGAGCAGTTCTTC.

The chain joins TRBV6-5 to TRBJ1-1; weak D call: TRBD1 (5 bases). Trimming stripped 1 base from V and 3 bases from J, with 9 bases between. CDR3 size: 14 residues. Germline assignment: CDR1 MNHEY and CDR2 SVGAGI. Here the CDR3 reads CASSYFPRDTEAFF. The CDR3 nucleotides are TGTGCCAGCAGTTACTTCCCCAGGGACACTGAAGCTTTCTTT.

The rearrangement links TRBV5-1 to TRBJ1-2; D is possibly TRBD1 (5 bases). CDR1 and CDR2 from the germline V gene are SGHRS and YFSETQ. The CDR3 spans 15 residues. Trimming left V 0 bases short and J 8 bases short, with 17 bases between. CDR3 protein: CASSLGGDYGSGYTF. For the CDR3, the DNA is TGCGCCAGCAGCTTGGGAGGGGACTATGGCTCGGGCTACACCTTC.

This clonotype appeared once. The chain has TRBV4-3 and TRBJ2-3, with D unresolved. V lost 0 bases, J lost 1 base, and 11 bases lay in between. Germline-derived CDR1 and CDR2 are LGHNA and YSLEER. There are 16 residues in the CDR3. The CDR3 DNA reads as TGCGCCAGCAGCCAAGAGTACAGTACCCGCACAGATACGCAGTATTTT. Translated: CASSQEYSTRTDTQYF.

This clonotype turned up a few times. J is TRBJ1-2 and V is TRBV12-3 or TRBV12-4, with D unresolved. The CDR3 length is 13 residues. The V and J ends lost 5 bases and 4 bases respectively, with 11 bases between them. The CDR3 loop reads CASSRGRGYGYTF. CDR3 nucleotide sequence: TGTGCCAGCAGTCGCGGGAGAGGCTATGGCTACACCTTC.

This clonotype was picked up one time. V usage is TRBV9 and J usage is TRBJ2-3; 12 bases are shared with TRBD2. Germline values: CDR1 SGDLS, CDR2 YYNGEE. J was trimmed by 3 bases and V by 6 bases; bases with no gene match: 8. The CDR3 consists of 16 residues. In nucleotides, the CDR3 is TGTGCCAGCACCCCTAGCGGGGGGGCCGGGACAGATACGCAGTATTTT. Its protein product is CASTPSGGAGTDTQYF.

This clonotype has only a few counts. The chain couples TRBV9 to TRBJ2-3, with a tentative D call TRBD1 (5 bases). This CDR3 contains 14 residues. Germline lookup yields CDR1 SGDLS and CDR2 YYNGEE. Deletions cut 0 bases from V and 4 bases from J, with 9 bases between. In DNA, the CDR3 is TGTGCCAGCAGCGTAGAAGGGGAAGCAGATACGCAGTATTTT. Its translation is CASSVEGEADTQYF.

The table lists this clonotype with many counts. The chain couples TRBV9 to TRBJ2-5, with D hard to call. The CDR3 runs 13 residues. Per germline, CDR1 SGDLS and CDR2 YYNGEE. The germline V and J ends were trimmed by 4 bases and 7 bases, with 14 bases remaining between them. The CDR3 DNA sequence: TGTGCCAGCAGCCCGGACGTCCTAGGGACCCAGTACTTC. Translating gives CASSPDVLGTQYF.

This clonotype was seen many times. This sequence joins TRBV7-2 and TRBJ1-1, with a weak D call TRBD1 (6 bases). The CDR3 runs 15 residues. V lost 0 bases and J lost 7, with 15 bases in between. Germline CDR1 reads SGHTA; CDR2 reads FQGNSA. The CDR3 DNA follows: TGTGCCAGCAGCTTAGCGAACCAGGGGATAGATGAAGCTTTCTTT. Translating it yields CASSLANQGIDEAFF.

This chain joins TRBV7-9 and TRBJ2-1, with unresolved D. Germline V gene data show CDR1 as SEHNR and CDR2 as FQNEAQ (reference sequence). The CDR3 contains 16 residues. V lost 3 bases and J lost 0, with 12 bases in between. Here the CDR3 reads CASSLDLGPSYNEQFF. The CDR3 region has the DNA TGTGCCAGCAGCTTGGACCTGGGCCCCTCCTACAATGAGCAGTTCTTC. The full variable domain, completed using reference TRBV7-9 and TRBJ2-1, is DTGVSQNPRHKITKRGQNVTFRCDPISEHNRLYWYRQTLGQGPEFLTYFQNEAQLEKSRLLSDRFSAERPKGSFSTLEIQRTEQGDSAMYLCASSLDLGPSYNEQFFGPGTRLTVL.

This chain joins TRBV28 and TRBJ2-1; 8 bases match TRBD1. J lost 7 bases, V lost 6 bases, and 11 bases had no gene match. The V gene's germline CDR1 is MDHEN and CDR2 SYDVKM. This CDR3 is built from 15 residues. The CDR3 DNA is TGTGCCAGCAGGGGGATGGCAGGGGGCAGGAATGAGCAGTTCTTC. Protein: CASRGMAGGRNEQFF.

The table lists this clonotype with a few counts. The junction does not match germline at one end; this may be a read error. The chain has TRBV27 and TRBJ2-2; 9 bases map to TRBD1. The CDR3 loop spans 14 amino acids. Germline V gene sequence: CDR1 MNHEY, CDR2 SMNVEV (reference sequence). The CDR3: CASTSGQGGRDLFF. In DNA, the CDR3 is TGTGCCAGCACCTCGGGACAGGGTGGTCGGGATCTGTTTTTT.

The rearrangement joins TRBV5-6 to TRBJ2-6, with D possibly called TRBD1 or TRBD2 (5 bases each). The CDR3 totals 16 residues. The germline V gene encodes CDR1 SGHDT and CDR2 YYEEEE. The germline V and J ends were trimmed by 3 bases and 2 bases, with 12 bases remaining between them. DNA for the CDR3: TGTGCCAGCAGCTCTATGAGGGGTCCTGGGGCCAACGTCCTGACTTTC. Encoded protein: CASSSMRGPGANVLTF.

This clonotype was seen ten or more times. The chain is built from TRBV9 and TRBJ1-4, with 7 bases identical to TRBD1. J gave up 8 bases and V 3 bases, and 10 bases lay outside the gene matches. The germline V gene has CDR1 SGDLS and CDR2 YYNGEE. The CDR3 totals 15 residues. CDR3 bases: TGTGCCAGCAGCGCCAAGCGACAGGGTGGCGAAAAACTGTTTTTT. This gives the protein CASSAKRQGGEKLFF.